This T cell receptor beta chain derives from a study of blood T cell repertoires in COVID-19. The method was immunoSEQ multiplex PCR; TCRdb's version includes in-frame clones alone and lacks a portion of them. The sample includes 130,000 to 150,000 clones, more than 75% of them seen just once. The V end lost 3 bases, the J end lost 5 bases, and 10 bases lay between the germline ends. The germline V gene encodes CDR1 MDHEN and CDR2 SYDVKM. The CDR3 loop spans 13 amino acids. V gene TRBV28 combines with J gene TRBJ1-1, with D perhaps matching TRBD1 (6 bases). Sequencing was performed on peripheral blood. This clonotype originated in a woman between 65 and 79 years old with COVID-19, enrolled during active disease. CDR3 nucleotide sequence: TGTGCCAGCAGTTTCGAGGGGGGGACTGAAGCTTTCTTT. Translation: CASSFEGGTEAFF.